The clone carrying this T cell receptor (beta chain) was picked up many times. Scientists amplified the TCR beta CDR3 regions from RNA transcripts. The library came from an HTBI-primed first-round RT-PCR and a second-round multiplex PCR. TCRdb itself ran the multiplex PCR reads through MiXCR, one entry per CDR3 protein. The profile shows some 350,000 distinct CDR3 sequences, approximately 17% of them singletons. These data belong to a study of Graves' ophthalmopathy and Graves' hyperthyroidism. J lost 3 bases, V lost 3 bases, and 8 bases had no gene match. In germline, CDR1 is MDHEN, CDR2 SYDVKM. The CDR3 sequence is 17 residues long.

Specimen: peripheral blood. The origin of this receptor is an adult woman with stable Graves' hyperthyroidism. The V call is TRBV28, the J call TRBJ2-7; the match to TRBD2 covers 13 bases. In nucleotides, the CDR3 is TGTGCCAGCAGTTTGTCCCCTGGGACTAGCGGGGACTACGAGCAGTACTTC. It translates to CASSLSPGTSGDYEQYF.